This TCR beta chain was captured in a study of immune evolution from preneoplasia to lung adenocarcinoma. Study-wide results and caveats: Normal lung had the highest top T cell clone frequencies. Clonality was highest in normal lung, lower in later-stage lesions apparently.

This clone is categorized as large. Antigen: not known. TCRdb's copy holds only in-frame clones and misses some; the assay was immunoSEQ multiplex PCR. Of around 4,700 clones in the sample, around 74% were seen once. H&E slides confirmed each diagnosis, reviewed by two pathologists independently. Premalignant or tumor cells were enriched by macro-dissection after pathologic assessment. Germline lookup yields CDR1 LGHNA and CDR2 YNFKEQ. The CDR3 is made up of 16 amino acids. The junction had 8 bases not matched to a gene; V was cut back by 0 bases and J by 5 bases. The sequence was collected from a person aged 60 to 85 with lung adenocarcinoma. The J gene is TRBJ2-7, the V gene TRBV4-2; 9 bases align to TRBD2. The specimen sequenced was FFPE minimally invasive lung adenocarcinoma tissue. The CDR3 DNA sequence: TGTGCCAGCAGCCAAGATGTTTGGACTAGCGATAACGAGCAGTACTTC. It yields the protein CASSQDVWTSDNEQYF.